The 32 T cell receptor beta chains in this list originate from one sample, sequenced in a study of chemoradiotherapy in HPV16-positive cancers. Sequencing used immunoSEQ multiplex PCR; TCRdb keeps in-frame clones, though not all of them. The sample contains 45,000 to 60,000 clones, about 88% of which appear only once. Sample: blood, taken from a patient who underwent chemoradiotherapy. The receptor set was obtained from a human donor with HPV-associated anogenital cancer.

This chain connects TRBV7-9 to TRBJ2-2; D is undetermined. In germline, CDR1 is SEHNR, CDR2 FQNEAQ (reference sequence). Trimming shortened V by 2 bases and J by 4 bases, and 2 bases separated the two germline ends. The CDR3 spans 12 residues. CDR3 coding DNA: TGTGCCAGCAGCTTATCCACCGGGGAGCTGTTTTTT. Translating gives CASSLSTGELFF.

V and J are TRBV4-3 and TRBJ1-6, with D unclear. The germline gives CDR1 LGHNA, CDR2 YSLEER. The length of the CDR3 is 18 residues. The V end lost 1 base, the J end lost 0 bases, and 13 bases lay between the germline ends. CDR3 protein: CASSQAVTLSSYNSPLHF. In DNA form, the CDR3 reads TGCGCCAGCAGCCAAGCGGTCACATTGAGCTCCTATAATTCACCCCTCCACTTT.

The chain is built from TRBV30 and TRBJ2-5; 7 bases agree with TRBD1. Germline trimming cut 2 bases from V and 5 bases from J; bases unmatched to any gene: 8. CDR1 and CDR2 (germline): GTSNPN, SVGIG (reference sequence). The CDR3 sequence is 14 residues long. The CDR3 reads CAWSMTGLTETQYF. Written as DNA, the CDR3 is TGTGCCTGGAGTATGACAGGGTTGACGGAGACCCAGTACTTC.

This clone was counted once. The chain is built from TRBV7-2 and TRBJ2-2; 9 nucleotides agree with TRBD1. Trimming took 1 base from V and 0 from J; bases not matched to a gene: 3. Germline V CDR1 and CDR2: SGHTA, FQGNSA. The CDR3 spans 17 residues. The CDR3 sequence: CASSLGTGAPNTGELFF. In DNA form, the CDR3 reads TGTGCCAGCAGCTTAGGGACAGGGGCTCCGAACACCGGGGAGCTGTTTTTT.

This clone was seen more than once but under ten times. CDR3 residues: CASSLGEENTEAFF. Written as DNA, the CDR3 is TGCGCCAGCAGCTTGGGGGAGGAGAACACTGAAGCTTTCTTT. This chain joins TRBV5-1 and TRBJ1-1; the D is unclear. The germline gives CDR1 SGHRS, CDR2 YFSETQ. V dropped 0 bases and J dropped 1 base, with 7 bases sitting between them. The CDR3 is made up of 14 amino acids.

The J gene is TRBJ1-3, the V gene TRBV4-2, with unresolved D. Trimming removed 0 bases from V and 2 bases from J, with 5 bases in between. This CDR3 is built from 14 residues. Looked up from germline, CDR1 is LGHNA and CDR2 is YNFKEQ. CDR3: CASSQESTGNTIYF. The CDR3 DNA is TGTGCCAGCAGCCAAGAGTCAACTGGAAACACCATATATTTT.

CDR3 sequence (DNA): TGTGCCAGTAGTAGCGGCAGGGGGAGCACCTTC. Protein: CASSSGRGSTF. The V gene is TRBV19, the J gene TRBJ1-2; TRBD1 agrees at 7 bases. The germline V gene encodes CDR1 LNHDA and CDR2 SQIVND (reference sequence). The CDR3 runs to 11 residues. V shed 4 bases, J shed 13 bases, and the junction held 6 bases outside the gene matches.

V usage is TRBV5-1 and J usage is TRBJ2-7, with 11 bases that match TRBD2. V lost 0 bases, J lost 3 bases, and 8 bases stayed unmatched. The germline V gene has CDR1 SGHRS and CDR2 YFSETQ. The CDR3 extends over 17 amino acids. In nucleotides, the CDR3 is TGCGCCAGCAGCTTGGGACTAGCGGGACCTAAAGTCTACGAGCAGTACTTC. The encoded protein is CASSLGLAGPKVYEQYF.

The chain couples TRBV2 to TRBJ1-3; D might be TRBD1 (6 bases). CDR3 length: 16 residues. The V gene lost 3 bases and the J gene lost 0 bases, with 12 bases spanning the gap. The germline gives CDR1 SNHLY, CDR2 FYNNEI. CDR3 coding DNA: TGTGCCAGCAGTGAGGGGACACCAAACTCTGGAAACACCATATATTTT. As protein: CASSEGTPNSGNTIYF.

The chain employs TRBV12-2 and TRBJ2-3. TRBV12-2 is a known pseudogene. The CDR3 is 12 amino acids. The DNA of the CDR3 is TGTGCAAGTCGCAAGAGCACAGATACGCAGTATTTT. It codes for CASRKSTDTQYF.

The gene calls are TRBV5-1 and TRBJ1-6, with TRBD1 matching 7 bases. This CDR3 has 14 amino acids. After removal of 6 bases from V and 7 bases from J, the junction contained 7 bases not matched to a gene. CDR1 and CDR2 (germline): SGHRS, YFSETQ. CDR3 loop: CASTGGDRNSPLHF. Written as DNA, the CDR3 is TGCGCCAGCACGGGGGGGGACAGAAATTCACCCCTCCACTTT.

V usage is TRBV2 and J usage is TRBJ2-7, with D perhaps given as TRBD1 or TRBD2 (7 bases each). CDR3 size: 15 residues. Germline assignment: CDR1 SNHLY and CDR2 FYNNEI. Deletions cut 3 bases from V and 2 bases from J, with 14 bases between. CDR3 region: CASSERGQGAYEQYF. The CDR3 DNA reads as TGTGCCAGCAGTGAGCGGGGGCAGGGGGCCTACGAGCAGTACTTC.

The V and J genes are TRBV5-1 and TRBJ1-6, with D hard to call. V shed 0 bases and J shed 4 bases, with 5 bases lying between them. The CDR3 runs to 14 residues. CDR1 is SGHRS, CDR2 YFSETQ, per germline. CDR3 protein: CASSLDHYNSPLHF. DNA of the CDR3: TGCGCCAGCAGCTTGGACCATTATAATTCACCCCTCCACTTT.

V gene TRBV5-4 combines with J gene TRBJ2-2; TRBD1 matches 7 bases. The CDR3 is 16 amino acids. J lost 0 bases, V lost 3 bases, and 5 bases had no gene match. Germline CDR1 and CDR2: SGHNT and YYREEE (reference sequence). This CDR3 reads CASSSNRGANTGELFF. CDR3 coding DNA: TGTGCCAGCAGCTCCAACAGGGGTGCGAACACCGGGGAGCTGTTTTTT.

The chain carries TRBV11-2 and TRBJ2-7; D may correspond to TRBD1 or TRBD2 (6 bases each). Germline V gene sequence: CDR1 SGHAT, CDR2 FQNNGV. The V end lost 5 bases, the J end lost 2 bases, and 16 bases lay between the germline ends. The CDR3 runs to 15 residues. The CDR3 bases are TGTGCCAGCAGCCCCAACCGGGGGCCTGCCTACGAGCAGTACTTC. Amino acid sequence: CASSPNRGPAYEQYF.

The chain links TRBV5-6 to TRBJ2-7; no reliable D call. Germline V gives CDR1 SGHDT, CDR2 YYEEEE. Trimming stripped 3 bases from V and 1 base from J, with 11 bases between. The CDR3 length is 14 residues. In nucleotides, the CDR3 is TGTGCCAGCAGCTGGCCGTCGTGGTCCTACGAGCAGTACTTC. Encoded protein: CASSWPSWSYEQYF.

The CDR3 loop reads CASSTAREGELFF. CDR3 nucleotide sequence: TGTGCCAGCAGCACAGCCAGGGAAGGGGAGCTGTTTTTT. The V and J genes are TRBV7-7 and TRBJ2-2, with D perhaps TRBD1 (5 bases). Germline V gene lookup returns CDR1 SSHAT and CDR2 FNYEAQ (reference sequence). The CDR3 consists of 13 residues. The ends were cut back, 5 bases at V and 8 bases at J, with 12 bases in the middle. Full variable domain (missing parts from reference TRBV7-7 and TRBJ2-2): GAGVSQSPRYKVTKRGQDVTLRCDPISSHATLYWYQQALGQGPEFLTYFNYEAQPDKSGLPSDRFSAERPEGSISTLTIQRTEQRDSAMYRCASSTAREGELFFGEGSRLTVL.

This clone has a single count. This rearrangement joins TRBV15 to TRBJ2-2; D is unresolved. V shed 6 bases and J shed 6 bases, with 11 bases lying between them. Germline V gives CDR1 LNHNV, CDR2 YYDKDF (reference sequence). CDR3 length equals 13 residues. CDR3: CATRLGRAGELFF. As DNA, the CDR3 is TGTGCCACCAGGCTTGGGCGCGCCGGGGAGCTGTTTTTT.

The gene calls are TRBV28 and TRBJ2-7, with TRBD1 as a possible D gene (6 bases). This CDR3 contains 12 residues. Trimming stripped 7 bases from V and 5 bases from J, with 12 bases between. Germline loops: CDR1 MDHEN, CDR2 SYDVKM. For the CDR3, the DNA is TGTGCCAGCAAGAACAGGGTTAACGAGCAGTACTTC. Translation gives CASKNRVNEQYF.

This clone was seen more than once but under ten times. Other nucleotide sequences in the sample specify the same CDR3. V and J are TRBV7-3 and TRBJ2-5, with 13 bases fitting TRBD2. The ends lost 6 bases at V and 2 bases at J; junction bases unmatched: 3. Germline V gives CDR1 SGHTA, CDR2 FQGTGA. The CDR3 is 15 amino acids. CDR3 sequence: CASSLGLAGQETQYF. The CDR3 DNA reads TGTGCCAGCAGTTTGGGACTAGCGGGACAAGAGACCCAGTACTTC. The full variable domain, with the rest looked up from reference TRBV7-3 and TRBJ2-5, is GAGVSQTPSNKVTEKGKYVELRCDPISGHTALYWYRQSLGQGPEFLIYFQGTGAADDSGLPNDRFFAVRPEGSVSTLKIQRTERGDSAVYLCASSLGLAGQETQYFGPGTRLLVL.

CDR3 in amino acids: CASSWTGESLTGELFF. DNA for the CDR3: TGCGCCAGCAGCTGGACAGGGGAAAGTCTCACCGGGGAGCTGTTTTTT. The chain joins TRBV5-1 to TRBJ2-2; the match to TRBD1 covers 9 bases. V gave up 3 bases and J gave up 4 bases; unmatched junction bases: 7. Per the germline V gene, CDR1 is SGHRS and CDR2 is YFSETQ. This CDR3 contains 16 residues.

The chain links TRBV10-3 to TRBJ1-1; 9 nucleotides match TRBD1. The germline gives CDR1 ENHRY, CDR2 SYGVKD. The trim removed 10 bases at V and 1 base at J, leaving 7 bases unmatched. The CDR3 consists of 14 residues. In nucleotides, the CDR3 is TGTGCCAGCCGGGACAGGGCGGGGAACACTGAAGCTTTCTTT. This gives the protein CASRDRAGNTEAFF.

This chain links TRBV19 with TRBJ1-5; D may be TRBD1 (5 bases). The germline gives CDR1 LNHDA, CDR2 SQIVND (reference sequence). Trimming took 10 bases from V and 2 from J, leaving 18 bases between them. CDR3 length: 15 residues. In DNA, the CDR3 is TGTGCCACAAAATTGGGGGGAGGAGGCAATCAGCCCCAGCATTTT. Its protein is CATKLGGGGNQPQHF.

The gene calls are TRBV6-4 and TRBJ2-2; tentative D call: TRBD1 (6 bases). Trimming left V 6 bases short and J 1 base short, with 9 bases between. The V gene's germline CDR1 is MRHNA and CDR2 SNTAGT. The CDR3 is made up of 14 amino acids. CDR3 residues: CASSTDRNTGELFF. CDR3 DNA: TGTGCCAGCAGCACGGACAGGAACACCGGGGAGCTGTTTTTT.

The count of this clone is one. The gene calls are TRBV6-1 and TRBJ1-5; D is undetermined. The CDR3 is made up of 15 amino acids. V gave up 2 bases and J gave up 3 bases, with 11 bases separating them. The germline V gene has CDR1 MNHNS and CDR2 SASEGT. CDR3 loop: CASSERWQVNQPQHF. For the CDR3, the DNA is TGTGCCAGCAGTGAACGGTGGCAGGTCAATCAGCCCCAGCATTTT.

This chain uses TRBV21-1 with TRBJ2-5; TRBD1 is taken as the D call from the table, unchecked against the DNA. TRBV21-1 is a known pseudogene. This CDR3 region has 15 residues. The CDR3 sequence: CASSKGGTWDETQYF. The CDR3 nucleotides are TGTGCCAGCAGCAAAGGGGGGACATGGGATGAGACCCAGTACTTC.

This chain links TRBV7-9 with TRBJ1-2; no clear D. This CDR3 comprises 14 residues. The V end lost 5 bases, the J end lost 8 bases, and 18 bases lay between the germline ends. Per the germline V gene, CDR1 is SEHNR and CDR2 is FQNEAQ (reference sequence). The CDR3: CASSPTGWEGGYTF. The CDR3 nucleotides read TGTGCCAGCAGCCCGACGGGTTGGGAAGGAGGCTACACCTTC.

The CDR3, as DNA: TGTGCCAGTCCTATTGGGGGACAGGAGATCTCCTACGAGCAGTACTTC. Amino acid sequence: CASPIGGQEISYEQYF. The chain is built from TRBV5-7 and TRBJ2-7, with 8 bases that match TRBD1. TRBV5-7 is identified as an open reading frame with a role that is uncertain. This CDR3 comprises 16 residues. J lost 0 bases, V lost 8 bases, and 13 bases had no gene match.

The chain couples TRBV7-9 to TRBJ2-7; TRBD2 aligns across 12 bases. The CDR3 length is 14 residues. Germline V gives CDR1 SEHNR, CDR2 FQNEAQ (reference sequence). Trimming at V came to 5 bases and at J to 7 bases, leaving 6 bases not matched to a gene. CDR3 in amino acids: CASSGLAGWREQYF. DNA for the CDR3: TGTGCCAGCAGCGGACTAGCGGGATGGAGGGAGCAGTACTTC.

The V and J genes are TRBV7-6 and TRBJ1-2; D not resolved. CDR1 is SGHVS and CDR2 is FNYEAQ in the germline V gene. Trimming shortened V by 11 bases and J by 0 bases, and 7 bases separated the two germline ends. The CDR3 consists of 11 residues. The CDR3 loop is CAVPANYGYTF. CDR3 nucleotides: TGTGCCGTCCCAGCTAACTATGGCTACACCTTC.

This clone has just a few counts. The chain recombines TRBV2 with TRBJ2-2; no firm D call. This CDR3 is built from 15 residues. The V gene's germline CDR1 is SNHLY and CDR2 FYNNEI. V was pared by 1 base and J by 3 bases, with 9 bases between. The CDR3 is CASSEGSLYTGELFF. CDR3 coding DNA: TGTGCCAGCAGTGAAGGTTCCCTTTACACCGGGGAGCTGTTTTTT.

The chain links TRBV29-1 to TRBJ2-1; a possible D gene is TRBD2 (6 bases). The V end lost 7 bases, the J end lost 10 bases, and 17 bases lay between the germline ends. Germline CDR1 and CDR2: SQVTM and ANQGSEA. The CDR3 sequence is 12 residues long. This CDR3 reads CSAVGGDPEQFF. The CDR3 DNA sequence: TGCAGCGCCGTCGGCGGGGACCCCGAGCAGTTCTTC.